This record looks at one TCR beta chain sequence and its context. Repertoires were generated with immunoSEQ multiplex PCR, while TCRdb's copy carries only in-frame clones and drops some. The sample carries about 84,000 clones, 91% recorded once. The CDR3 extends over 17 amino acids. V was clipped by 4 bases and J by 4 bases; unmatched bases: 14. Germline V gene lookup returns CDR1 LNHDA and CDR2 SQIVND (reference sequence). This entry comes from a study of control samples from healthy donors and cancer patients. The source of this sequence is a man in his fifties or sixties in good health. Sequenced material: blood. This chain connects TRBV19 to TRBJ2-5; 8 nucleotides agree with TRBD1. CDR3 residues: CASSTARHRGLLETQYF. Here the CDR3 DNA reads TGTGCCAGTAGTACGGCGAGGCACAGGGGGTTGTTAGAGACCCAGTACTTC.